This T cell receptor beta chain came from a study of cytomegalovirus exposure and HLA in healthy donors. CDR1 is SGHAT and CDR2 is FQNNGV in the germline V gene. The CDR3 spans 15 residues. In the PCR, 60 Vbeta and 13 Jbeta primers were used. Measured with immunoSEQ multiplex PCR; TCRdb has only the in-frame clones, and not every one. The table lists 110,000 to 150,000 clones, 82% of them singletons. This clonotype was obtained from a male donor in good health and CMV-seronegative. Source material: PBMCs. The V and J genes are TRBV11-2 and TRBJ2-5; 8 nucleotides line up with TRBD2. The better agreement between TRBJ2-7 and the DNA end casts doubt on the J call. CDR3 coding DNA: TGTGCCAGCAGCTTTCGCCCCTCGGGAGGGGGCGAGCAGTACTTC. As protein: CASSFRPSGGGEQYF.